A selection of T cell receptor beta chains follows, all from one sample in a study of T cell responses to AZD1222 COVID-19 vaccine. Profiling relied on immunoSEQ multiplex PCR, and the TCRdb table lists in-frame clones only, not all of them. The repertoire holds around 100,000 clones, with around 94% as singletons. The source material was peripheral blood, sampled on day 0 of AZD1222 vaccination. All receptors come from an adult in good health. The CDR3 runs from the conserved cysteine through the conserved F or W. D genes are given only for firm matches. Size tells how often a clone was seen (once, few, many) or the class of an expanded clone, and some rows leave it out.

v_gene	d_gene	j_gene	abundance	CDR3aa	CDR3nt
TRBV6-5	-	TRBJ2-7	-	CASSYNERHEQYF	TGTGCCAGCAGTTACAATGAGCGGCACGAGCAGTACTTC
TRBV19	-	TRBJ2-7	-	CASSPGGGYEQYF	TGTGCCAGTAGCCCCGGTGGGGGCTACGAGCAGTACTTC
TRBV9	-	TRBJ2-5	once	CASSVMGAGETQYF	TGTGCCAGCAGCGTAATGGGGGCGGGAGAGACCCAGTACTTC
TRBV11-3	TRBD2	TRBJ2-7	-	CASSQTSGSYEQYF	TGTGCCAGCAGCCAGACTAGCGGTTCCTACGAGCAGTACTTC
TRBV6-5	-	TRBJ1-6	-	CASSTVGGNSPLHF	TGTGCCAGCAGTACCGTCGGAGGGAACTCACCCCTCCACTTT
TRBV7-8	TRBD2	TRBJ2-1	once	CASSLVSGGGDEQFF	TGTGCCAGCAGCTTAGTTTCGGGAGGTGGGGATGAGCAGTTCTTC
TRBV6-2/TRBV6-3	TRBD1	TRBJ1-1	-	CASSSPTGGKPEAFF	TGTGCCAGCAGTTCACCGACAGGGGGAAAGCCTGAAGCTTTCTTT
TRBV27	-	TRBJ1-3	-	CASRRTGNTIYF	TGTGCCAGCAGGAGGACGGGAAACACCATATATTTT
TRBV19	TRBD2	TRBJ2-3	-	CASSILAGDTDTQYF	TGTGCCAGTAGTATTCTAGCGGGGGACACAGATACGCAGTATTTT
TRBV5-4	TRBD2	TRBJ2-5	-	CASSSTRGSGNPTQYF	TGTGCCAGCAGCTCAACCCGGGGTAGCGGGAACCCGACCCAGTACTTC